This T cell receptor beta chain was obtained from a study of tumor-infiltrating lymphocytes in primary liver carcinoma. Extraction also yielded germline DNA, while blood RNA was obtained from unsorted whole blood. Researchers generated TCR beta cDNA from around 0.55 ug of total RNA, relying on a constant-region primer. Libraries of TCR beta came from three nested multiplex PCR rounds with slightly modified ARM-PCR. Investigators reported that the first two PCR rounds, at 9 to 11 cycles each, used TRBV1-TRBV30 forward primers with a C-beta reverse primer. Each CDR3 protein is one row after TCRdb ran MiXCR on the multiplex PCR reads. The data contain approximately 330,000 distinct CDR3 sequences, 65% of them singletons. The CDR3 spans 14 residues. Looked up from germline, CDR1 is MGHRA and CDR2 is YSYEKL. J lost 3 bases, V lost 0 bases, and 2 bases had no gene match. This clonotype has a count of ten or more.

The sequenced sample consisted of peripheral blood. The chain combines TRBV4-1 with TRBJ2-7; 7 bases match TRBD1. The sequence came from a middle-aged man with primary liver carcinoma and hepatitis B virus infection. CDR3 residues: CASSQEGQIYEQYF. The CDR3, as DNA: TGCGCCAGCAGCCAAGAGGGACAGATCTACGAGCAGTACTTC.